The 17 T cell receptor beta chains presented below share a single source sample, sequenced in a study of control samples from healthy donors and cancer patients. Assay: immunoSEQ multiplex PCR; the TCRdb copy retains only in-frame clones and omits some. Among around 180,000 clones listed, around 90% were seen once. Sequenced material: blood. The receptors shown here come from a woman in her 30s in good health.

This clone was detected once. The genes are TRBV12-2 and TRBJ1-3; the D segment call TRBD1 is taken from the table without a DNA check. TRBV12-2 is a documented pseudogene. The CDR3 consists of 16 residues. The CDR3 DNA is TGTGCAAGTCGCTTAGGAAAGGGGGCGTGGGGAAACACCATATATTTT. Its protein product is CASRLGKGAWGNTIYF.

V gene TRBV9 combines with J gene TRBJ1-3; perhaps TRBD1 as D (5 bases). This CDR3 is built from 15 residues. V was clipped by 3 bases and J by 3 bases, with 13 bases between them. Germline V gene data show CDR1 as SGDLS and CDR2 as YYNGEE. As DNA, the CDR3 is TGTGCCAGCAGCGGGGGACGGGCTGGTGGAAACACCATATATTTT. This encodes CASSGGRAGGNTIYF.

The V call is TRBV7-9, the J call TRBJ1-1; TRBD1 matches at 7 bases. The germline V gene has CDR1 SEHNR and CDR2 FQNEAQ (reference sequence). J gave up 0 bases and V 5 bases, and 9 bases lay outside the gene matches. CDR3 length equals 16 residues. The CDR3: CASSPGDSYMNTEAFF. In DNA form, the CDR3 reads TGTGCCAGCAGCCCCGGGGACAGCTACATGAACACTGAAGCTTTCTTT. Drawing the rest from reference TRBV7-9 and TRBJ1-1, the complete variable domain is DTGVSQNPRHKITKRGQNVTFRCDPISEHNRLYWYRQTLGQGPEFLTYFQNEAQLEKSRLLSDRFSAERPKGSFSTLEIQRTEQGDSAMYLCASSPGDSYMNTEAFFGQGTRLTVV.

This clone appeared a single time. The chain uses TRBV19 and TRBJ2-5; D unclear. The CDR3 loop spans 17 amino acids. Deletions cut 1 base from V and 0 bases from J, with 15 bases between. Germline assignment: CDR1 LNHDA and CDR2 SQIVND (reference sequence). This CDR3 reads CASSIGQTRAYQETQYF. CDR3 sequence (DNA): TGTGCCAGTAGTATAGGTCAGACTCGGGCGTACCAAGAGACCCAGTACTTC.

This chain joins TRBV19 and TRBJ2-5, with 8 bases matching TRBD2. Germline CDR1 and CDR2: LNHDA and SQIVND (reference sequence). Trimming at V came to 5 bases and at J to 4 bases, leaving 12 bases not matched to a gene. The CDR3 sequence is 16 residues long. The CDR3 nucleotides read TGTGCCAGTAGTCGCCTCGCGGCGGGGGGCCGAGAGACCCAGTACTTC. Residues: CASSRLAAGGRETQYF.

This clone came up once. The chain carries TRBV29-1 and TRBJ2-3; no firm D call. Germline loops: CDR1 SQVTM, CDR2 ANQGSEA. Trimming stripped 0 bases from V and 2 bases from J, with 12 bases between. This CDR3 has 15 amino acids. CDR3 region: CSVEDWQQSTDTQYF. The CDR3 bases are TGCAGCGTTGAAGATTGGCAACAGTCCACAGATACGCAGTATTTT.

V gene TRBV3-1 (or the pseudogene TRBV3-2) combines with J gene TRBJ1-1, with 9 bases identical to TRBD1. The CDR3 covers 16 residues. Germline lookup yields CDR1 LGHDT and CDR2 YNNKEL (reference sequence). V gave up 3 bases and J gave up 4 bases; unmatched junction bases: 9. This CDR3 is CASSHGTGQMGTEAFF. CDR3 bases: TGTGCCAGCAGCCATGGGACAGGGCAGATGGGCACTGAAGCTTTCTTT.

Regarding this clone: Other DNA sequences in the sample encode the same CDR3. The chain combines TRBV12-3 or TRBV12-4 with TRBJ1-2, with 10 bases that match TRBD1. Trimming at V came to 5 bases and at J to 5 bases, leaving 2 bases not matched to a gene. The CDR3 loop spans 13 amino acids. In DNA form, the CDR3 reads TGTGCCAGCAGTCCGGGACAGGGGTATGGCTACACCTTC. Translating it yields CASSPGQGYGYTF.

This clone was seen once. J is TRBJ2-2 and V is TRBV1; the DNA was not compared with TRBD2, the D call given in the table. TRBV1 is labeled a pseudogene. This CDR3 contains 18 residues. DNA of the CDR3: TGCACCAGCAGCAGGTCACTAGCGGGGACCCCGAACACCGGGGAGCTGTTTTTT. This translates into CTSSRSLAGTPNTGELFF.

V gene TRBV18 combines with J gene TRBJ2-1, with 9 bases identical to TRBD1. CDR3 size: 16 residues. V trimming: 0 bases; J trimming: 7 bases; junction bases outside the gene matches: 7. Germline CDR1 and CDR2: KGHSH and LQKENI. This CDR3 reads CASSPPTGQGGNEQFF. The CDR3 DNA follows: TGTGCCAGCTCACCACCGACGGGACAGGGAGGAAATGAGCAGTTCTTC.

The rearrangement links TRBV6-2 or TRBV6-3 to TRBJ1-1; D remains unclear. This CDR3 has 13 residues. Germline V gene lookup returns CDR1 MNHEY and CDR2 SVGEGT. V was pared by 0 bases and J by 6 bases, with 8 bases between. The CDR3 sequence: CASSYSRAPEAFF. The CDR3 nucleotides are TGTGCCAGCAGTTACTCACGGGCCCCTGAAGCTTTCTTT.

The chain joins TRBV7-9 to TRBJ1-1, with 9 bases lining up with TRBD1. CDR1 is SEHNR, CDR2 FQNEAQ, per germline (reference sequence). This CDR3 contains 14 residues. The ends lost 6 bases at V and 1 base at J; junction bases unmatched: 3. DNA for the CDR3: TGTGCCAGCAGAACGGGACAGGGGAACACTGAAGCTTTCTTT. Its translation is CASRTGQGNTEAFF.

The chain uses TRBV5-1 and TRBJ1-6, with 8 positions matching TRBD1. The V and J ends lost 1 base and 5 bases, in that order; junction bases with no gene match: 11. The CDR3 is 18 amino acids. Germline V gene lookup returns CDR1 SGHRS and CDR2 YFSETQ. The CDR3 here is CASSLFESGTGNNSPLHF. The CDR3 nucleotides are TGCGCCAGCAGCTTGTTTGAGTCCGGGACAGGAAATAATTCACCCCTCCACTTT.

V gene TRBV5-6 combines with J gene TRBJ2-3, with TRBD2 identical over 7 bases. The CDR3 sequence is 16 residues long. J lost 6 bases, V lost 4 bases, and 14 bases had no gene match. CDR1 is SGHDT and CDR2 is YYEEEE in the germline V gene. The CDR3 nucleotides read TGTGCCAGCAGCCCCCTGTTGGGGGGGAAAGGGGATACGCAGTATTTT. Translated, it gives CASSPLLGGKGDTQYF. The whole variable domain, filled in from reference TRBV5-6 and TRBJ2-3, reads DAGVTQSPTHLIKTRGQQVTLRCSPKSGHDTVSWYQQALGQGPQFIFQYYEEEERQRGNFPDRFSGHQFPNYSSELNVNALLLGDSALYLCASSPLLGGKGDTQYFGPGTRLTVL.

The J gene is TRBJ1-1, the V gene TRBV29-1, with 7 bases fitting TRBD1. CDR1 is SQVTM, CDR2 ANQGSEA, per germline. J lost 6 bases, V lost 4 bases, and 11 bases had no gene match. The CDR3 is 14 residues long. For the CDR3, the DNA is TGCAGCGTTGCAGTAGTGAAGGGGGCCCCTGAAGCTTTCTTT. Its translation is CSVAVVKGAPEAFF. Using reference TRBV29-1 and TRBJ1-1 for the parts outside the CDR3, the full variable domain is SAVISQKPSRDICQRGTSLTIQCQVDSQVTMMFWYRQQPGQSLTLIATANQGSEATYESGFVIDKFPISRPNLTFSTLTVSNMSPEDSSIYLCSVAVVKGAPEAFFGQGTRLTVV.

The rearrangement links TRBV5-1 to TRBJ2-1; 9 nucleotides agree with TRBD1. J lost 8 bases, V lost 4 bases, and 7 bases had no gene match. Germline CDR1 is SGHRS and CDR2 is YFSETQ. This CDR3 spans 14 amino acids. CDR3: CASSVTTGGYEQFF. CDR3 in DNA: TGCGCCAGCAGCGTAACGACAGGGGGATATGAGCAGTTCTTC.

V usage is TRBV2 and J usage is TRBJ1-2, with 9 bases that match TRBD1. The CDR3 runs 14 residues. Per germline, CDR1 SNHLY and CDR2 FYNNEI. V lost 7 bases and J lost 8; bases outside the gene matches: 11. CDR3 protein: CASTNQDRGYGYTF. CDR3 DNA: TGTGCCAGCACCAACCAGGACAGGGGATACGGCTACACCTTC.